This TCR beta chain appears in the sequencing data of a study of siplizumab effects on memory and regulatory T cells. Study observations and caveats: Alloreactive sequences whose origin lay in unstimulated CD4+ memory cells were significantly reduced by siplizumab. Memory cells seemed less diverse than naive T cells, which also seemed major contributors to the alloresponse. Siplizumab cultures yielded proliferating Tregs whose suppressive function was not confirmed. Controls showed an average of around 28% Treg-derived mappable alloreactive CD4+ clones, while siplizumab showed roughly 74%.

CDR1 is MNHEY and CDR2 is SMNVEV in the germline V gene (reference sequence). The CDR3 spans 14 residues. Trimming cost V 6 bases and J 4 bases, with 12 bases left between them. A word on this clone: Its antigen is undetermined.

Generated by immunoSEQ multiplex PCR, the TCRdb table keeps only in-frame clones and is missing some. The sample comprises 99,000 or so clones, roughly 94% of which are singletons, and around 1.5% rests with the top ten. This chain joins TRBV27 and TRBJ2-2; TRBD1 is a possible D gene (6 bases). This TCR was recovered from a human donor in good health. Input material: non-Treg CD4+ T cells sorted from blood. DNA of the CDR3: TGTGCCAGCAGACGGGACACCGCCACCGGGGAGCTGTTTTTT. The encoded protein is CASRRDTATGELFF.